This T cell receptor (beta chain) derives from a study of CD8+CD57+ T cells in acquired aplastic anemia. Turning to the study itself: CD4+ and CD8+ cells, once sorted, gave DNA averaging roughly 3.4 ug.

Template material for TCR beta VDJ and CDR3 profiling consisted of genomic DNA. TCRdb fed the reads into MiXCR, producing one record per CDR3 protein. Among fewer than 85,000 distinct CDR3 sequences listed, 70% were seen once. Sequencing involved patients with CD8+CD57+ cell expansion previously shown by flow cytometry. The V gene's germline CDR1 is MGHDK and CDR2 SYGVNS. Trimming pared 5 bases from V and 2 bases from J, leaving 10 bases between. The CDR3 loop spans 13 amino acids. The source is a human donor with aplastic anemia. The chain links TRBV25-1 to TRBJ2-7; D is undetermined. Sequenced: sorted CD4+, CD8+, or CD8+CD57+ T cells (not recorded which) from PBMCs. CDR3 loop: CASSQGYTYEQYF. Here the CDR3 DNA reads TGTGCCAGCAGTCAAGGCTATACCTACGAGCAGTACTTC.